Below are 21 T cell receptor beta chains sequenced from a single sample in a study of graft-versus-host responses after intestinal transplantation. The table came from immunoSEQ multiplex PCR; TCRdb's copy has only in-frame clones and leaves some out. The sample lists just over 70,000 clones, over 75% occurring once. Their antigens are not known. The source was unstimulated CD4+ T cells sorted from spleen or lymph node cells, collected before transplant. The receptors stem from a human donor who was the organ donor for an intestinal transplant.

The chain employs TRBV5-1 and TRBJ1-1; D perhaps matches TRBD1 (5 bases). Deletions cut 0 bases from V and 1 base from J, with 13 bases between. In germline, CDR1 is SGHRS, CDR2 YFSETQ. The CDR3 sequence is 16 residues long. The DNA of the CDR3 is TGCGCCAGCAGCTTGGGCGGGGGAGGATCGAACACTGAAGCTTTCTTT. It codes for CASSLGGGGSNTEAFF.

V usage is TRBV29-1 and J usage is TRBJ2-7, with 8 bases that match TRBD1. CDR1 is SQVTM, CDR2 ANQGSEA, per germline. The CDR3 has 14 residues. The V gene end was trimmed by 4 bases and the J gene end by 1 base; junction bases not matched to a gene: 6. This CDR3 is CSVATGGSSYEQYV. The CDR3 nucleotides read TGCAGCGTTGCAACAGGGGGATCTTCCTACGAGCAGTACGTC.

This chain links TRBV12-5 with TRBJ2-2; 8 bases agree with TRBD2. The CDR3 has 16 amino acids. Germline assignment: CDR1 LGHNT and CDR2 FRNRAP. J lost 1 base, V lost 9 bases, and 10 bases had no gene match. Here the CDR3 reads CASDLRLARNTGELFF. The CDR3 nucleotides read TGTGCTAGCGACCTGAGACTAGCGAGGAACACCGGGGAGCTGTTTTTT.

CDR3 coding DNA: TGTGCCAGCGCAAGGACTAGCGGCACAGATACGCAGTATTTT. Translated: CASARTSGTDTQYF. V usage is TRBV7-2 and J usage is TRBJ2-3, with 9 bases fitting TRBD2. Germline V gene lookup returns CDR1 SGHTA and CDR2 FQGNSA. This CDR3 is built from 14 residues. With V trimmed by 8 bases and J by 1 base, 4 bases remained unmatched. The whole variable domain, filled in from reference TRBV7-2 and TRBJ2-3, reads GAGVSQSPSNKVTEKGKDVELRCDPISGHTALYWYRQSLGQGLEFLIYFQGNSAPDKSGLPSDRFSAERTGGSVSTLTIQRTQQEDSAVYLCASARTSGTDTQYFGPGTRLTVL.

This chain connects TRBV5-4 to TRBJ1-6, with 9 nucleotides matching TRBD1. Germline assignment: CDR1 SGHNT and CDR2 YYREEE (reference sequence). V was pared by 3 bases and J by 7 bases, with 8 bases of the junction left unmatched. CDR3 length equals 16 residues. The CDR3 spells CASSWGDRVGNSPLHF. The CDR3 coding sequence is TGTGCCAGCAGCTGGGGGGACAGGGTGGGGAATTCACCCCTCCACTTT.

V usage is TRBV5-5 and J usage is TRBJ2-7; D gene unclear. Germline V lookup: CDR1 SGHKS, CDR2 YYEKEE (reference sequence). The CDR3 spans 13 residues. Trimming pared 2 bases from V and 7 bases from J, leaving 13 bases between. CDR3 loop: CASSFGLGWEQYV. CDR3 sequence (DNA): TGTGCCAGCAGCTTCGGCCTGGGTTGGGAGCAGTACGTC.

This sequence joins TRBV6-5 and TRBJ1-2; possible D gene TRBD1, 5 bases. Trimming cost V 0 bases and J 4 bases, with 15 bases left between them. The CDR3 runs to 16 residues. Germline V gene data show CDR1 as MNHEY and CDR2 as SVGAGI. The CDR3 is CASSYSGLRGAYGYTF. CDR3 sequence (DNA): TGTGCCAGCAGTTACTCGGGGTTGCGGGGCGCCTATGGCTACACCTTC.

This clone was counted once. The J gene is TRBJ2-3, the V gene TRBV28; maybe TRBD2 (7 bases). The germline V gene has CDR1 MDHEN and CDR2 SYDVKM. V lost 3 bases to trimming and J lost 12 bases, with 19 bases between them. This CDR3 region has 14 residues. The CDR3 loop is CASSFGRGGRIQYF. The CDR3 region has the DNA TGTGCCAGCAGTTTTGGGAGGGGGGGCAGAATACAGTATTTT.

This chain joins TRBV28 and TRBJ1-5; D uncertain. This CDR3 has 14 residues. The V and J ends lost 2 bases and 3 bases respectively, with 8 bases between them. In germline, CDR1 is MDHEN, CDR2 SYDVKM. The CDR3 sequence is CASSLAGYNQPQHF. CDR3 nucleotide sequence: TGTGCCAGCAGTTTAGCCGGTTACAATCAGCCCCAGCATTTT.

This clone occurred a few times. The chain recombines TRBV28 with TRBJ1-2; the D is unclear. This CDR3 spans 13 amino acids. Between the trimmed V and J ends, which lost 3 bases and 4 bases, there was a span of 9 bases. The germline CDR1 and CDR2 sequences are MDHEN and SYDVKM. CDR3 loop: CASSFRGTYGYTF. The CDR3, as DNA: TGTGCCAGCAGTTTCCGGGGTACCTATGGCTACACCTTC.

V is TRBV30 and J is TRBJ2-3; D might be TRBD2 (6 bases). Germline V gives CDR1 GTSNPN, CDR2 SVGIG (reference sequence). CDR3 size: 13 residues. V was trimmed by 4 bases and J by 0 bases, leaving 8 bases between them. The CDR3 region has the DNA TGTGCCTGGACCGGGGGAAGCACAGATACGCAGTATTTT. It yields the protein CAWTGGSTDTQYF.

The rearrangement links TRBV6-1 to TRBJ2-5; 14 nucleotides agree with TRBD2. Per germline, CDR1 MNHNS and CDR2 SASEGT. The CDR3 runs to 16 residues. V trimming: 3 bases; J trimming: 2 bases; junction bases outside the gene matches: 2. The CDR3 spells CASSDGLAGGQETQYF. DNA of the CDR3: TGTGCCAGCAGTGATGGACTAGCGGGGGGACAAGAGACCCAGTACTTC.

The V call is TRBV5-6, the J call TRBJ2-3; 10 nucleotides match TRBD2. Germline V gene lookup returns CDR1 SGHDT and CDR2 YYEEEE. J lost 4 bases, V lost 2 bases, and 1 base had no gene match. The CDR3 is 14 amino acids. CDR3 in amino acids: CASSFGTSADTQYF. The CDR3 DNA is TGTGCCAGCAGCTTTGGGACTAGCGCAGATACGCAGTATTTT.

The rearrangement uses TRBV5-1 and TRBJ1-6, with D unclear. The V and J ends lost 3 bases and 6 bases respectively, with 13 bases between them. The CDR3 covers 15 residues. The germline V gene encodes CDR1 SGHRS and CDR2 YFSETQ. The chain's CDR3 is CASSSAAGFNSPLHF. CDR3 bases: TGCGCCAGCAGCTCGGCGGCGGGGTTTAATTCACCCCTCCACTTT.

The table lists this clone with a count of one. The V call is TRBV27, the J call TRBJ2-3, with TRBD2 matching over 9 bases. Germline-derived CDR1 and CDR2 are MNHEY and SMNVEV (reference sequence). V gave up 4 bases and J gave up 4 bases; unmatched junction bases: 15. The CDR3 spans 18 residues. CDR3 DNA sequence: TGTGCCAGCAGTTCCGGGGCGGGGGGGCGATTGACGGCAGATACGCAGTATTTT. Translation: CASSSGAGGRLTADTQYF.

Remarks on this clone: The junction shows a germline mismatch at one end, possibly a read error. CDR3 nucleotides: TGTGCCAGCAGCGAAGATGGTAGCGGGGGGCAAGAGACCCAGTACTTC. Translating it yields CASSEDGSGGQETQYF. The chain is built from TRBV2 and TRBJ2-5; 10 bases map to TRBD2. In germline, CDR1 is SNHLY, CDR2 FYNNEI. The CDR3 has 16 amino acids.

The rearrangement uses TRBV18 and TRBJ2-7; 13 bases align to TRBD2. This CDR3 comprises 15 residues. V shed 2 bases and J 7 bases; nucleotides not matched to a gene: 5. Looked up from germline, CDR1 is KGHSH and CDR2 is LQKENI. The DNA for the CDR3 is TGTGCCAGCTCACCAACGGGACTAGCGGGGAGGGAGCAGTACGTC. Translated, it gives CASSPTGLAGREQYV.

CDR3 nucleotide sequence: TGTGCCAGTCAACTAGCGACCACAGATACGCAGTATTTT. Amino acid sequence: CASQLATTDTQYF. The chain links TRBV6-5 to TRBJ2-3; 7 positions match TRBD2. Trimming removed 9 bases from V and 2 bases from J; junction bases left unmatched: 5. Germline V CDR1 and CDR2: MNHEY, SVGAGI. The CDR3 spans 13 residues.

The chain carries TRBV2 and TRBJ2-1; 7 bases align to TRBD2. This CDR3 has 18 residues. V trimming: 7 bases; J trimming: 7 bases; junction bases outside the gene matches: 22. The germline V gene has CDR1 SNHLY and CDR2 FYNNEI. The CDR3: CASTLPIGTTILGNEQFF. For the CDR3, the DNA is TGTGCCAGCACTCTCCCCATAGGGACTACCATACTTGGGAATGAGCAGTTCTTC.

This chain uses TRBV29-1 with TRBJ2-5; D gene uncertain. Trimming shortened V by 4 bases and J by 8 bases, and 23 bases separated the two germline ends. This CDR3 spans 15 amino acids. Germline-derived CDR1 and CDR2 are SQVTM and ANQGSEA. The CDR3 DNA reads as TGCAGCGTTGTCCGCGACGAGAGGCTCCCTCGCACCCAGTACTTC. This gives the protein CSVVRDERLPRTQYF.

The rearrangement uses TRBV7-8 and TRBJ1-3, with D tentatively TRBD1 (6 bases). This CDR3 contains 15 residues. V dropped 5 bases and J dropped 6 bases, with 17 bases sitting between them. CDR1 is SGHVS and CDR2 is FQNEAQ in the germline V gene. CDR3: CASSADRLRENTIYF. The DNA for the CDR3 is TGTGCCAGCAGCGCGGACAGACTCAGGGAAAACACCATATATTTT.